These 2 T cell receptor beta chains originate from one sample sequenced in a study of early T cells in non-severe SARS-CoV-2 infection. TCRdb reprocessed the 5' RACE reads with MiXCR, giving one entry per CDR3 protein. The top ten hold 3.1% of the sample, which has 100,000 to 120,000 distinct CDR3 sequences, about 12% seen once. The sample was whole blood. All receptors derive from an adult who was a healthcare worker with PCR-confirmed SARS-CoV-2 infection or an uninfected control (not recorded which).

This clonotype has only a few counts. This sequence joins TRBV28 and TRBJ1-5, with D maybe TRBD1 (6 bases). The CDR3 consists of 16 residues. Germline V lookup: CDR1 MDHEN, CDR2 SYDVKM. V was trimmed by 6 bases and J by 2 bases, leaving 17 bases between them. The CDR3 reads CASSLLLYRGNQPQHF. For the CDR3, the DNA is TGTGCCAGCAGCCTTCTGCTTTACAGGGGCAATCAGCCCCAGCATTTT.

The chain carries TRBV27 and TRBJ2-1; D is unresolved. This CDR3 region has 13 residues. V lost 7 bases and J 2 bases, leaving 9 bases between the germline ends. Looked up from germline, CDR1 is MNHEY and CDR2 is SMNVEV (reference sequence). The CDR3 bases are TGTGCCAGCATGAAGAGCGCCTACAATGAGCAGTTCTTC. It is translated as CASMKSAYNEQFF.